This entry features one TCR beta chain sequence. This record belongs to a study of blood T cells in healthy people across ages. PBMCs numbering at least 7 million were isolated per sample. CDR3 size: 18 residues. V lost 5 bases to trimming and J lost 4 bases; unmatched junction nucleotides: 16. Germline lookup yields CDR1 MNHNS and CDR2 SASEGT. It was with a sample-barcoded 5' primer and a J-beta primer mix that a second PCR of roughly 7 to 12 cycles was run. Each CDR3 protein is one row after TCRdb ran MiXCR on the 5' RACE reads. The table has over 1,500,000 distinct CDR3 sequences, 49% seen once; the top ten hold approximately 2.1%.

The gene calls are TRBV6-1 and TRBJ2-1; 8 nucleotides align to TRBD2. Sequencing input: blood. This receptor was identified in a woman aged 40 to 50 in good health. Here the CDR3 reads CASSPFGGVSPTYNEQFF. The CDR3 bases are TGTGCCAGCAGTCCTTTCGGGGGGGTCTCCCCCACATACAATGAGCAGTTCTTC.